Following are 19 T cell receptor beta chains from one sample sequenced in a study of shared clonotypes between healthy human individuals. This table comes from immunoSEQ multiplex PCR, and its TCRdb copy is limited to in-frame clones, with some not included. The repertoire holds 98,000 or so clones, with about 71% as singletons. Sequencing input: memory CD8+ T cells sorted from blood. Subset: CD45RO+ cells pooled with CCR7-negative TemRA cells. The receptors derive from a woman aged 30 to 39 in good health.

CDR3: CASSLTRNYQPQHF. CDR3 coding DNA: TGTGCCAGCTCCCTAACGCGCAACTATCAGCCCCAGCATTTT. The J gene is TRBJ1-5, the V gene TRBV18, with D unclear. There are 14 residues in the CDR3. Germline loops: CDR1 KGHSH, CDR2 LQKENI. Trimming took off 6 bases at V and 5 bases at J, with 14 bases between the two ends.

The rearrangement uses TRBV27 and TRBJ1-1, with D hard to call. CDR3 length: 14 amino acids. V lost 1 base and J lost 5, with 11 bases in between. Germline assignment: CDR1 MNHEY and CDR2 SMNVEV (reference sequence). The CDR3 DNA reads TGTGCCAGCAGTTTATTCGGGCGCGAAACTGAAGCTTTCTTT. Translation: CASSLFGRETEAFF.

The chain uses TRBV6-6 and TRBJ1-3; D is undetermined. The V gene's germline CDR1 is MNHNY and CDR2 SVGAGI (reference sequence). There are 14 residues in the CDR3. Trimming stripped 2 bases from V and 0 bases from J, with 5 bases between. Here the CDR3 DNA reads TGTGCCAGCAGTTACGGCAGCTCTGGAAACACCATATATTTT. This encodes CASSYGSSGNTIYF.

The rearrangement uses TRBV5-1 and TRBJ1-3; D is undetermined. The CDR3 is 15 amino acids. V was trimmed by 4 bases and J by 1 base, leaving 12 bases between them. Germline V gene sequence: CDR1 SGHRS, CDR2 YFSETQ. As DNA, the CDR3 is TGCGCCAGCAGCCCTCTATCGGGTTCTGGAAACACCATATATTTT. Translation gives CASSPLSGSGNTIYF. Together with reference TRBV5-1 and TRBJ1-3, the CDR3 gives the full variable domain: KAGVTQTPRYLIKTRGQQVTLSCSPISGHRSVSWYQQTPGQGLQFLFEYFSETQRNKGNFPGRFSGRQFSNSRSEMNVSTLELGDSALYLCASSPLSGSGNTIYFGEGSWLTVV.

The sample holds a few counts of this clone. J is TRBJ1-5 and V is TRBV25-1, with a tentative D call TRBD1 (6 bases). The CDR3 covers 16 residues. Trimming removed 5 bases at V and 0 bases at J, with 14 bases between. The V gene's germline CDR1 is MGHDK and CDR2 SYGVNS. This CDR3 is CASSSQGEYSNQPQHF. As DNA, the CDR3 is TGTGCCAGCAGTTCACAGGGTGAATATAGCAATCAGCCCCAGCATTTT.

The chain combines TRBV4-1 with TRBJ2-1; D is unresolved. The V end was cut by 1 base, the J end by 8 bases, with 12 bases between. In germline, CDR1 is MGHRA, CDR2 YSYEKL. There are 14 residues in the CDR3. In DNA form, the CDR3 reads TGCGCCAGCAGCCAAGCCCCCTGGTGGGATGAGCAGTTCTTC. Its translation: CASSQAPWWDEQFF.

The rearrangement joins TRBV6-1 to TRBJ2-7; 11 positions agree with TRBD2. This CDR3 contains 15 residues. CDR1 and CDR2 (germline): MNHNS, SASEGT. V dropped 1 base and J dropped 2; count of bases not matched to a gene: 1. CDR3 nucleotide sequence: TGTGCCAGCAGTGAAGAACTAGCGGGAGCCTACGAGCAGTACTTC. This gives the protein CASSEELAGAYEQYF.

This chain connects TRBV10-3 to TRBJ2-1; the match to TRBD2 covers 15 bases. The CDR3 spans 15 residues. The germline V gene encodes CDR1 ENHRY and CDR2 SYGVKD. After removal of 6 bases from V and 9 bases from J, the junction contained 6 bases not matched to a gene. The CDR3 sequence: CAIREGLAGGSEQFF. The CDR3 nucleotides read TGTGCCATCAGAGAGGGACTAGCGGGAGGCAGTGAGCAGTTCTTC.

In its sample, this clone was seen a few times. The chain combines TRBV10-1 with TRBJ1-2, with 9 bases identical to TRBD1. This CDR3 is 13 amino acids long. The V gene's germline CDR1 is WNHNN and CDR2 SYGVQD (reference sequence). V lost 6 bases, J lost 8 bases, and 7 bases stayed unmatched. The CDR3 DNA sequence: TGCGCCAGCAGCGTTACAGGGGGCGAAGGCTACACCTTC. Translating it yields CASSVTGGEGYTF.

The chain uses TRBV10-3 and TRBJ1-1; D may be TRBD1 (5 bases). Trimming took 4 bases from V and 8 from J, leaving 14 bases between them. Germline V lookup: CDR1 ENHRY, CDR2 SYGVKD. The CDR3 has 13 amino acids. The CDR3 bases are TGTGCCATCAGTGTAGGAACAGGTTGGGAAGCTTTCTTT. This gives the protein CAISVGTGWEAFF.

Here the CDR3 DNA reads TGCATCCTAAGGCAGCAGGAGGACGGCGAGCAGTACTTC. Its protein product is CILRQQEDGEQYF. This sequence joins TRBV29-1 and TRBJ2-7, with D tentatively TRBD2 (5 bases). Germline CDR1 is SQVTM and CDR2 is ANQGSEA. The CDR3 consists of 13 residues.

The CDR3 loop is CASSVGDISTSYEQYF. CDR3 nucleotide sequence: TGTGCCAGCAGCGTAGGGGACATATCGACCTCCTACGAGCAGTACTTC. This sequence joins TRBV9 and TRBJ2-7, with a weak D call TRBD1 (6 bases). The V and J ends lost 0 bases and 0 bases respectively, with 13 bases between them. CDR1 and CDR2 from the germline V gene are SGDLS and YYNGEE. The CDR3 runs 16 residues.

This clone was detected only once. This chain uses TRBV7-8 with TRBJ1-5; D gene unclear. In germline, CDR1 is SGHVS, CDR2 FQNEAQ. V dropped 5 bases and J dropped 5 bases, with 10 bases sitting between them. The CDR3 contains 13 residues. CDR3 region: CASSLQRDQPQHF. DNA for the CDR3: TGTGCCAGCAGCCTACAACGGGATCAGCCCCAGCATTTT.

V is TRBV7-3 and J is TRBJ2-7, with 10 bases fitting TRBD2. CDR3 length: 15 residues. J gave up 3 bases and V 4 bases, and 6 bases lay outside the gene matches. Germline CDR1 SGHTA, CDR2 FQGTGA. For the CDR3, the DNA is TGTGCCAGCAGCTCCCTAGCGGGAGAAGACTACGAGCAGTACTTC. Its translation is CASSSLAGEDYEQYF.

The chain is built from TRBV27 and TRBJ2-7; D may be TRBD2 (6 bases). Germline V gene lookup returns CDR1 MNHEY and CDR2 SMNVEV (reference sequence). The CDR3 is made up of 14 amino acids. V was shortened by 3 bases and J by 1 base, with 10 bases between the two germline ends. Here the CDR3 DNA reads TGTGCCAGCAGTTTGCTCGGGGGTTCCTACGAGCAGTACTTC. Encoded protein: CASSLLGGSYEQYF.

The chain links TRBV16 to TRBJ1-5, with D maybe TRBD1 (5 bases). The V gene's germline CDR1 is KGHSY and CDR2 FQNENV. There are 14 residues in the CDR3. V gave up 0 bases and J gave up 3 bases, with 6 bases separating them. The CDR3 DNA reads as TGTGCCAGCAGCCAATCGGGGACCAATCAGCCCCAGCATTTT. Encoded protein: CASSQSGTNQPQHF.

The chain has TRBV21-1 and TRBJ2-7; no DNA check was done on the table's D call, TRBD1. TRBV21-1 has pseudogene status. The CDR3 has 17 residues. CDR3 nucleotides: TGTGCCAGCAGCAACTTTTACAGGGTTTCGAGGGCCGGAGAGCAGTACTTC. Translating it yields CASSNFYRVSRAGEQYF.

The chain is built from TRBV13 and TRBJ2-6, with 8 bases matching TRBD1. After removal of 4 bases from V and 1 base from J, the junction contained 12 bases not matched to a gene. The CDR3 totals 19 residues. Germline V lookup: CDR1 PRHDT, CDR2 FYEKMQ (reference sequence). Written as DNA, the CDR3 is TGTGCCAGCAGCTCGAGGGGGGACAGGTTAAGTTCTGGGGCCAACGTCCTGACTTTC. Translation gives CASSSRGDRLSSGANVLTF.

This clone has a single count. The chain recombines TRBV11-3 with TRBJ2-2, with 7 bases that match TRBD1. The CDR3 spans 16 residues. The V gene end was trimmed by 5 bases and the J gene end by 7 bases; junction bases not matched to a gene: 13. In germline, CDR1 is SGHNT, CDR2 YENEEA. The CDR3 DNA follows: TGTGCCAGCAGCCCTAGACAGGGCTTAAATATCGGGGAGCTGTTTTTT. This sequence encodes CASSPRQGLNIGELFF. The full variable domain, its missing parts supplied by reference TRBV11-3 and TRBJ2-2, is EAGVVQSPRYKIIEKKQPVAFWCNPISGHNTLYWYLQNLGQGPELLIRYENEEAVDDSQLPKDRFSAERLKGVDSTLKIQPAELGDSAVYLCASSPRQGLNIGELFFGEGSRLTVL.